Shown below are 5 T cell receptor beta chains from a single sample sequenced in a study of blood T cells in healthy people across ages. It was with a sample-barcoded 5' primer and a J-beta primer mix that a second PCR of roughly 7 to 12 cycles was run. TCRdb passed the 5' RACE reads through MiXCR, listing each CDR3 protein once. The sample holds 750,000 to 850,000 distinct CDR3 sequences, roughly 25% seen once. A further study also used this sample, focusing on T cells of mothers and their children.

Specimen: blood. The receptor set was obtained from a boy under 18 in good health.

The V gene is TRBV6-2 or TRBV6-3, the J gene TRBJ1-2; D is undetermined. The CDR3 covers 12 residues. Trimming took 0 bases from V and 13 from J, leaving 12 bases between them. Per the germline V gene, CDR1 is MNHEY and CDR2 is SVGEGT. The CDR3, as DNA: TGTGCCAGCAGTTACTCGTACCGGGCAAGCACCTTC. Amino acid sequence: CASSYSYRASTF.

The chain uses TRBV20-1 and TRBJ2-1, with 10 nucleotides matching TRBD2. With 6 bases clipped from V and 3 bases from J, the junction kept 5 bases outside the gene matches. Germline V gene data show CDR1 as DFQATT and CDR2 as SNEGSKA (reference sequence). The CDR3 has 14 residues. CDR3 protein: CSAGASGGYNEQFF. In DNA form, the CDR3 reads TGCAGTGCGGGGGCTAGCGGGGGCTACAATGAGCAGTTCTTC.

The V call is TRBV24-1, the J call TRBJ2-3; possibly TRBD2 for D (6 bases). Germline lookup yields CDR1 KGHDR and CDR2 SFDVKD. The ends were cut back, 6 bases at V and 3 bases at J, with 12 bases in the middle. CDR3 length: 14 amino acids. This CDR3 is CATSLGGRTDTQYF. CDR3 nucleotides: TGTGCCACCAGTTTAGGAGGGAGAACAGATACGCAGTATTTT.

The CDR3 coding sequence is TGCAGTGCTAGGTCGGGGTGGGGAGAGACCCAGTACTTC. Its translation: CSARSGWGETQYF. The genes are TRBV20-1 and TRBJ2-5, with D perhaps TRBD2 (5 bases). Trimming cost V 3 bases and J 4 bases, with 12 bases left between them. In germline, CDR1 is DFQATT, CDR2 SNEGSKA (reference sequence). The CDR3 runs to 13 residues.

The chain couples TRBV29-1 to TRBJ1-4, with D possibly being TRBD1 (5 bases). CDR1 is SQVTM, CDR2 ANQGSEA, per germline. Trimming pared 5 bases from V and 5 bases from J, leaving 15 bases between. The CDR3 extends over 14 amino acids. The CDR3 loop is CSVKGRSENEKLFF. CDR3 coding DNA: TGCAGCGTTAAGGGGCGGAGTGAAAATGAAAAACTGTTTTTT.